This TCR beta chain was sequenced during a study of control samples from healthy donors and cancer patients (dated by TCRdb to between 2020 and 2021). Library generation was performed with the immunoSEQ multiplex PCR assay. TCRdb provides this immuneACCESS table in a form limited to in-frame rearrangements. Some clones are lacking; in checked studies, under half of them reflect an unresolved V gene, and why the rest are absent is not known. The sample data list around 150,000 clones, and roughly 94% of these were observed just once. The ten most abundant clones make up approximately 14% of the sample. CDR1 and CDR2, looked up from the germline V gene (reference sequence), are LNHDA and SQIVND. The CDR3 numbers 18 residues from cysteine through phenylalanine. Only the CDR3 part of the read is kept: 54 bases, read in frame from the first base. Trimming costs V 0 bases and J 3 bases, and their ends lie 18 bases apart.

A remark on this clone: Its target antigen remains unknown. No base qualities exist here, and no much larger clone lies one base off it.

This chain joins TRBV19 to TRBJ1-5; TRBD1 could be the D gene, as 6 bases match. The clonotype originates from a man in his fifties or sixties with colorectal cancer. Input material: PBMCs. The sequenced DNA: TGTGCCAGTAGTATAGATCTCGGTAACAGGGTATACAATCAGCCCCAGCATTTT. It translates to CASSIDLGNRVYNQPQHF.